This T cell receptor beta chain was sequenced for a study of post-analysis software for immune sequencing data. Study-wide background: The patients showed relapsing-remitting, secondary progressive and progressive-relapsing multiple sclerosis courses.

The study, taken as a whole, reports: Controls had significantly higher normalized Chao1 diversity than multiple sclerosis patients. The F measure placed samples prepared in the same batch into strongly shared clusters. Relative to controls, patients had about 5 TRBV segments at higher frequency, with TRBV5-6, TRBV5-1 and TRBV20-1 among these.

The CDR3 sequence is 16 residues long. Germline CDR1 is SEHNR and CDR2 is FQNEAQ (reference sequence). V was shortened by 5 bases and J by 6 bases, with 21 bases between the two germline ends. Incorporated into the TCR beta cDNA libraries were unique molecular identifiers, which served to reduce PCR and sequencing biases. Researchers reported 550,000 or so cDNA molecules coming from roughly 0.93 to 9.6 million T cells. TCRdb called the PCR reads again in MiXCR, with one record for every CDR3 protein. The sample has more than 350,000 distinct CDR3 sequences; about 39% are singletons. This clonotype was detected a few times. What it binds is unknown.

The V gene is TRBV7-9, the J gene TRBJ2-3; no reliable D call. The TCR was taken from a girl aged 2 to 10 with multiple sclerosis. Sample: blood. In DNA form, the CDR3 reads TGTGCCAGCAGCCTTATGACCCGCGCAGCTCTTGATACGCAGTATTTT. This translates into CASSLMTRAALDTQYF.